The rows below give T cell receptor beta chains drawn from one sample of a study of blood T cell repertoires in COVID-19. Sequenced by immunoSEQ multiplex PCR; TCRdb stores in-frame clones only, minus some. The data contain 150,000 to 200,000 clones, approximately 80% of them singletons. Material: PBMCs or T cells enriched from blood (not recorded which). These receptors came from a man in his 60s who had been exposed to COVID-19. The CDR3 runs from the conserved cysteine through the conserved F or W. Fields, in order: clone size, J gene, D gene, V gene, CDR3 DNA, CDR3 protein. A D gene is named only where the DNA matches it firmly. The size field is filled for only some rows; it gives once, few, many or a size class.

abundance: -
j_gene: TRBJ2-1
d_gene: TRBD2
v_gene: TRBV27
CDR3nt: TGTGCCAGCCAGACAAAGGTTCTAGCGGGAACCCTCTCCTACAATGAGCAGTTCTTC
CDR3aa: CASQTKVLAGTLSYNEQFF

abundance: few
j_gene: TRBJ1-2
d_gene: TRBD1
v_gene: TRBV19
CDR3nt: TGTGCCAGTAGTACCAACAGGGGGCTTTCTAACTATGGCTACACCTTC
CDR3aa: CASSTNRGLSNYGYTF

abundance: once
j_gene: TRBJ2-1
d_gene: -
v_gene: TRBV10-2
CDR3nt: TGCGCCAGCAGGCGGCGGGGCTCCTACAATGAGCAGTTCTTC
CDR3aa: CASRRRGSYNEQFF

abundance: -
j_gene: TRBJ1-2
d_gene: -
v_gene: TRBV29-1
CDR3nt: TGCAGCGTTGAAGGTGGGGGGGTTAACTATGGCTACACCTTC
CDR3aa: CSVEGGGVNYGYTF

abundance: -
j_gene: TRBJ1-1
d_gene: -
v_gene: TRBV9
CDR3nt: TGTGCCAGCAGCAGAGTGGGAGGGTGGCTTAACACTGAAGCTTTCTTT
CDR3aa: CASSRVGGWLNTEAFF

abundance: -
j_gene: TRBJ2-3
d_gene: -
v_gene: TRBV6-5
CDR3nt: TGTGCCAGCAGGCGGGAACAGGGGCCAGATACGCAGTATTTT
CDR3aa: CASRREQGPDTQYF

abundance: -
j_gene: TRBJ2-7
d_gene: TRBD1
v_gene: TRBV19
CDR3nt: TGTGCCAGTACCGCCGGGACAGGGCCGCGTCGGGGCGAGCAGTACTTC
CDR3aa: CASTAGTGPRRGEQYF

abundance: many
j_gene: TRBJ2-2
d_gene: -
v_gene: TRBV6-4
CDR3nt: TGTGCCAGCAGTCATTCGAACACCGGGGAGCTGTTTTTT
CDR3aa: CASSHSNTGELFF

abundance: -
j_gene: TRBJ2-5
d_gene: -
v_gene: TRBV10-3
CDR3nt: TGTGCCACCTACCAGGACAACCAAGAGACCCAGTACTTC
CDR3aa: CATYQDNQETQYF

abundance: -
j_gene: TRBJ2-1
d_gene: -
v_gene: TRBV7-2
CDR3nt: TGTGCCAGCAGCGCGTCTACTAGGCAGCAGTTCTTC
CDR3aa: CASSASTRQQFF

abundance: -
j_gene: TRBJ2-7
d_gene: -
v_gene: TRBV14
CDR3nt: TGTGCCAGCAGCCAAGTGAATTTACGGGACTGGGGCTCCTACGAGCAGTACTTC
CDR3aa: CASSQVNLRDWGSYEQYF

abundance: -
j_gene: TRBJ2-1
d_gene: -
v_gene: TRBV6-2/TRBV6-3
CDR3nt: TGTGCCAGCAGTTACAGGGAGCGGGTTCGCAATGAGCAGTTCTTC
CDR3aa: CASSYRERVRNEQFF

abundance: -
j_gene: TRBJ2-3
d_gene: -
v_gene: TRBV6-2/TRBV6-3
CDR3nt: TGTGCCAGCAGTTACCAGACGGGGATAGCGAAGGGAACGCAGTATTTT
CDR3aa: CASSYQTGIAKGTQYF

abundance: few
j_gene: TRBJ2-2
d_gene: TRBD1
v_gene: TRBV28
CDR3nt: TGTGCCAGCATCCCCCGACAGGGTTTAAACACCGGGGAGCTGTTTTTT
CDR3aa: CASIPRQGLNTGELFF

abundance: -
j_gene: TRBJ1-2
d_gene: -
v_gene: TRBV7-9
CDR3nt: TGTGCCAGCACCAAAGACACGAACTATGGCTACACCTTC
CDR3aa: CASTKDTNYGYTF

abundance: few
j_gene: TRBJ2-7
d_gene: TRBD2
v_gene: TRBV19
CDR3nt: TGTGCCAGTAGTACGTTTCGGACTAGCGGGAGCGAGGAGCAGTACTTC
CDR3aa: CASSTFRTSGSEEQYF

abundance: -
j_gene: TRBJ1-5
d_gene: TRBD1
v_gene: TRBV7-3
CDR3nt: TGTGCCAGCAGCTTAACGGACAGGAGGGTGGAAGATAGCAATCAGCCCCAGCATTTT
CDR3aa: CASSLTDRRVEDSNQPQHF

abundance: few
j_gene: TRBJ1-6
d_gene: -
v_gene: TRBV5-4
CDR3nt: TGTGCCAGCAGCTTGGTTCGGGGCGGGGTTGATTCACCCCTCCACTTT
CDR3aa: CASSLVRGGVDSPLHF

abundance: -
j_gene: TRBJ1-1
d_gene: TRBD1
v_gene: TRBV11-2
CDR3nt: TGTGCCAGCAGCTTAGCCGGGACAGGGAGAGTGAACACTGAAGCTTTCTTT
CDR3aa: CASSLAGTGRVNTEAFF

abundance: -
j_gene: TRBJ2-5
d_gene: TRBD2
v_gene: TRBV19
CDR3nt: TGTGCCAGTAGTGGAACTAGCGGGAGGCCCCAAGAGACCCAGTACTTC
CDR3aa: CASSGTSGRPQETQYF

abundance: -
j_gene: TRBJ1-2
d_gene: TRBD1
v_gene: TRBV19
CDR3nt: TGTGCCGGGAAGGGACAGGGAAATTCTAACTATGGCTACACCTTC
CDR3aa: CAGKGQGNSNYGYTF

abundance: -
j_gene: TRBJ1-6
d_gene: -
v_gene: TRBV12-5
CDR3nt: TGTGCTAGTGGACCGGACACCAGCACCCTCCACTTT
CDR3aa: CASGPDTSTLHF

abundance: -
j_gene: TRBJ1-1
d_gene: -
v_gene: TRBV11-2
CDR3nt: TGTGCCAGCAGCTCCCCAGGGGTTTCTGAAGCTTTCTTT
CDR3aa: CASSSPGVSEAFF

abundance: few
j_gene: TRBJ2-1
d_gene: TRBD1
v_gene: TRBV10-2
CDR3nt: TGCGCCAGCAGTGAAGGGGGGCAGGGGGCTAGTAGGGATGAGCAGTTCTTC
CDR3aa: CASSEGGQGASRDEQFF

abundance: few
j_gene: TRBJ1-5
d_gene: -
v_gene: TRBV30
CDR3nt: TGTGCCTGGAGCCCAGAGACCGGGAGGAGCAATCAGCCCCAGCATTTT
CDR3aa: CAWSPETGRSNQPQHF

abundance: few
j_gene: TRBJ2-6
d_gene: TRBD2
v_gene: TRBV4-1
CDR3nt: TGCGCCAGCAGCCAAGATCGACGGGAGGCTTGGGGCGCCAACGTCCTGACTTTC
CDR3aa: CASSQDRREAWGANVLTF

abundance: -
j_gene: TRBJ2-5
d_gene: -
v_gene: TRBV6-5
CDR3nt: TGTGCCAGCAGTTACTTCAAGGGTCGGGAGGAGACCCAGTACTTC
CDR3aa: CASSYFKGREETQYF

abundance: -
j_gene: TRBJ2-6
d_gene: -
v_gene: TRBV7-3
CDR3nt: TGTGCCAGCAGTCGGGACTTTGGGGCCAACGTCCTGACTTTC
CDR3aa: CASSRDFGANVLTF

abundance: -
j_gene: TRBJ2-7
d_gene: TRBD1
v_gene: TRBV18
CDR3nt: TGTGCCAGCTCACAAGGGACAGGGTCCCACGAGCAGTACTTC
CDR3aa: CASSQGTGSHEQYF

abundance: -
j_gene: TRBJ2-1
d_gene: TRBD2
v_gene: TRBV5-6
CDR3nt: TGTGCCAGCAGCTTGGCCCCCCTAGCGGGTACTAATGAGCAGTTCTTC
CDR3aa: CASSLAPLAGTNEQFF

abundance: -
j_gene: TRBJ1-1
d_gene: TRBD1
v_gene: TRBV4-1
CDR3nt: TGCGCCAGCAGCTCCCGGACAGGGGTGAACACTGAAGCTTTCTTT
CDR3aa: CASSSRTGVNTEAFF

abundance: -
j_gene: TRBJ2-7
d_gene: -
v_gene: TRBV14
CDR3nt: TGTGCCAGCAGCCAAGATCTCGGCGGAGCCTACGAGCAGTACTTC
CDR3aa: CASSQDLGGAYEQYF

abundance: -
j_gene: TRBJ1-1
d_gene: TRBD1
v_gene: TRBV11-1
CDR3nt: TGTGCCAGCTTCGGGACAGGGGATTTGAAAACTGAAGCTTTCTTT
CDR3aa: CASFGTGDLKTEAFF

abundance: once
j_gene: TRBJ2-1
d_gene: TRBD2
v_gene: TRBV3-1/TRBV3-2
CDR3nt: TGTGCCAGCAGCAAAAGCGGGAGCGCCAGACGGGAGCAGTTCTTC
CDR3aa: CASSKSGSARREQFF

abundance: -
j_gene: TRBJ2-7
d_gene: TRBD1
v_gene: TRBV11-2
CDR3nt: TGTGCCAGCAGCTTGGAGGGGACAGGGAACGAGCAGTACTTC
CDR3aa: CASSLEGTGNEQYF